The source of this TCR beta chain is a study of monozygotic twins with inflammatory bowel disease. TCRdb re-called the 5' RACE reads and gives one entry per CDR3 protein, without DNA. The sample holds fewer than 150,000 distinct CDR3 sequences. This CDR3 has 15 amino acids. In germline, CDR1 is SGHNT, CDR2 YYREEE (reference sequence). The clonotype originates from a human donor with ulcerative colitis or Crohn's disease, or a healthy co-twin of an affected twin (not recorded which). The V and J genes are TRBV5-4 and TRBJ1-1; TCRdb outputs TRBD1, but without DNA this stays unchecked. Specimen: blood. The CDR3 is CASSVDRAASAEAFF.